This is a list of T cell receptor beta chains from one sample in a study of cytomegalovirus exposure and HLA in healthy donors. Profiling relied on immunoSEQ multiplex PCR, and the TCRdb table lists in-frame clones only, not all of them. Reported are about 65,000 clones; the ten largest clones contain more than 15%. Material for sequencing was PBMCs. These receptors originate from a boy aged 10-17 years in good health and CMV-seronegative. Both conserved end residues are part of each CDR3. Fields, in order: J gene, D gene, V gene, CDR3 protein, CDR3 DNA. The D gene is left open where the match is weak.

J gene: TRBJ2-7
D gene: -
V gene: TRBV5-5
CDR3 protein: CASSFSYTITYEQYF
CDR3 DNA: TGTGCCAGCAGCTTCTCGTACACGATAACCTACGAGCAGTACTTC

J gene: TRBJ2-1
D gene: TRBD1
V gene: TRBV30
CDR3 protein: CAWSRGSNEQFF
CDR3 DNA: TGTGCCTGGAGCAGGGGGAGCAATGAGCAGTTCTTC

J gene: TRBJ1-5
D gene: -
V gene: TRBV5-1
CDR3 protein: CASSSGGNNQPQHF
CDR3 DNA: TGCGCCAGCAGCTCCGGGGGTAACAATCAGCCCCAGCATTTT

J gene: TRBJ1-5
D gene: TRBD1
V gene: TRBV30
CDR3 protein: CAWTGQGGNQPQHF
CDR3 DNA: TGTGCCTGGACTGGACAGGGGGGGAATCAGCCCCAGCATTTT

J gene: TRBJ2-1
D gene: TRBD2
V gene: TRBV6-4
CDR3 protein: CASRRQEGLAGDNEQFF
CDR3 DNA: TGTGCCAGCAGACGGCAGGAGGGACTAGCGGGGGACAATGAGCAGTTCTTC

J gene: TRBJ1-5
D gene: -
V gene: TRBV9
CDR3 protein: CASSEGSTGQPQHF
CDR3 DNA: TGTGCCAGCAGCGAGGGTTCAACAGGGCAGCCCCAGCATTTT

J gene: TRBJ2-3
D gene: TRBD2
V gene: TRBV2
CDR3 protein: CASRIAGMQYF
CDR3 DNA: TGTGCCAGCAGGATAGCGGGAATGCAGTATTTT

J gene: TRBJ1-5
D gene: -
V gene: TRBV6-1
CDR3 protein: CASRTVGSSDQPQHF
CDR3 DNA: TGTGCCAGCAGGACAGTCGGATCCTCGGATCAGCCCCAGCATTTT

J gene: TRBJ2-3
D gene: -
V gene: TRBV12-5
CDR3 protein: CASGPVMSDTQYF
CDR3 DNA: TGTGCTAGTGGGCCAGTCATGTCGGATACGCAGTATTTT

J gene: TRBJ2-2
D gene: TRBD1
V gene: TRBV2
CDR3 protein: CASDASRGGGGELFF
CDR3 DNA: TGTGCCAGCGACGCTTCGAGAGGGGGCGGCGGGGAGCTGTTTTTT

J gene: TRBJ1-1
D gene: TRBD1
V gene: TRBV9
CDR3 protein: CASSPQGAVAFF
CDR3 DNA: TGTGCCAGCAGCCCACAGGGGGCCGTAGCTTTCTTT

J gene: TRBJ2-7
D gene: -
V gene: TRBV15
CDR3 protein: CATSLRTGSYEQYF
CDR3 DNA: TGTGCCACCAGCCTCCGGACGGGGTCCTACGAGCAGTACTTC

J gene: TRBJ2-3
D gene: TRBD2
V gene: TRBV6-1
CDR3 protein: CASSTTGGRDTQYF
CDR3 DNA: TGTGCCAGCAGTACTACGGGGGGGCGAGATACGCAGTATTTT

J gene: TRBJ2-7
D gene: -
V gene: TRBV5-1
CDR3 protein: CASRLGPSSYEQYF
CDR3 DNA: TGCGCCAGCCGCCTTGGCCCAAGCTCCTACGAGCAGTACTTC

J gene: TRBJ1-2
D gene: TRBD1
V gene: TRBV9
CDR3 protein: CASSAPTGGTYGYTF
CDR3 DNA: TGTGCCAGCAGCGCCCCGACAGGGGGCACCTATGGCTACACCTTC

J gene: TRBJ2-1
D gene: -
V gene: TRBV7-8
CDR3 protein: CASSLRETVQGRNEQFF
CDR3 DNA: TGTGCCAGCAGCTTAAGAGAAACGGTACAGGGAAGGAATGAGCAGTTCTTC

J gene: TRBJ2-1
D gene: -
V gene: TRBV2
CDR3 protein: CASSGGQSSYNEQFF
CDR3 DNA: TGTGCCAGCAGCGGAGGACAGAGCTCCTACAATGAGCAGTTCTTC

J gene: TRBJ2-7
D gene: TRBD2
V gene: TRBV4-3
CDR3 protein: CASSQHGTSGYAYEQYF
CDR3 DNA: TGCGCCAGCAGCCAACACGGGACTAGCGGATACGCCTACGAGCAGTACTTC

J gene: TRBJ1-1
D gene: -
V gene: TRBV11-2
CDR3 protein: CASSLGPAGPNTEAFF
CDR3 DNA: TGTGCCAGCAGCTTAGGGCCGGCTGGGCCGAACACTGAAGCTTTCTTT

J gene: TRBJ2-3
D gene: -
V gene: TRBV12-5
CDR3 protein: CASGLTGDTQYF
CDR3 DNA: TGTGCTAGTGGTTTGACAGGAGATACGCAGTATTTT

J gene: TRBJ1-5
D gene: -
V gene: TRBV9
CDR3 protein: CASSVGAENSNQPQHF
CDR3 DNA: TGTGCCAGCAGCGTAGGGGCAGAAAATAGCAATCAGCCCCAGCATTTT

J gene: TRBJ2-7
D gene: -
V gene: TRBV7-2
CDR3 protein: CASRRTAYEQYF
CDR3 DNA: TGTGCCAGCAGACGGACAGCGTACGAGCAGTACTTC

J gene: TRBJ2-1
D gene: TRBD2
V gene: TRBV6-6
CDR3 protein: CASSRRRGGGNEQFF
CDR3 DNA: TGTGCCAGCAGCCGGAGGCGGGGGGGAGGCAATGAGCAGTTCTTC

J gene: TRBJ1-1
D gene: TRBD1
V gene: TRBV9
CDR3 protein: CASSVSGTEAFF
CDR3 DNA: TGTGCCAGCAGCGTAAGTGGGACAGAGGCTTTCTTT

J gene: TRBJ1-2
D gene: -
V gene: TRBV29-1
CDR3 protein: CSVEDGAGYGYAF
CDR3 DNA: TGCAGCGTTGAGGATGGGGCCGGGTATGGCTACGCCTTC

J gene: TRBJ1-2
D gene: -
V gene: TRBV6-5
CDR3 protein: CASSYDFTGLLGYTF
CDR3 DNA: TGTGCCAGCAGTTACGATTTTACTGGGCTGTTAGGCTACACCTTC

J gene: TRBJ1-2
D gene: TRBD1
V gene: TRBV7-8
CDR3 protein: CASSLAGQGHYGYTF
CDR3 DNA: TGTGCCAGCAGCTTAGCGGGACAGGGTCACTATGGCTACACCTTC